These 28 T cell receptor beta chains share one sample of origin, sequenced in a study of human T cells and chemical hapten exposure. TCRdb analysed the RACE reads with MiXCR anew, one entry per CDR3 protein. Seen here are over 45,000 distinct CDR3 sequences, 7% to 10% observed once, and the top ten hold roughly 15%. Regarding time point: patch test 1, 2 weeks after DPC sensitization. Treatment of the sample: therapeutic diphenylcyclopropenone sensitization with weekly scalp DPC. This material consisted of whole blood, taken in connection with sensitization to the hapten diphenylcyclopropenone (DPC). The receptors derive from a woman in her 40s with alopecia areata. Some clones in this sample may be carry-over from other donors' samples.

Many counts were recorded for this clonotype. V is TRBV4-1 and J is TRBJ2-1, with D possibly matching TRBD2 (5 bases). Germline values: CDR1 MGHRA, CDR2 YSYEKL. The CDR3 has 15 residues. The ends were cut back, 3 bases at V and 0 bases at J, with 9 bases in the middle. In nucleotides, the CDR3 is TGCGCCAGCAGCCAGAGCGGAGCCTCCTACAATGAGCAGTTCTTC. Translating it yields CASSQSGASYNEQFF.

The genes are TRBV6-1 and TRBJ1-5; 7 nucleotides align to TRBD1. CDR1 is MNHNS, CDR2 SASEGT, per germline. The V segment lost 8 bases and the J segment 6 bases; nucleotides outside the gene matches: 7. This CDR3 has 13 amino acids. DNA for the CDR3: TGTGCCAGCCACGGGACAGAGGGTCAGCCCCAGCATTTT. Translation: CASHGTEGQPQHF.

This clonotype was recorded many times. The genes are TRBV5-1 and TRBJ2-5, with a possible D match to TRBD1 (5 bases). CDR3 size: 14 residues. Germline CDR1 and CDR2: SGHRS and YFSETQ. V lost 4 bases to trimming and J lost 1 base, with 11 bases between them. The DNA of the CDR3 is TGCGCCAGCAGCCTCAGACAGTTCCAAGAGACCCAGTACTTC. Its translation: CASSLRQFQETQYF.

The chain couples TRBV6-4 to TRBJ1-2; TRBD1 might be the D (6 bases). CDR3 length equals 13 residues. V was clipped by 5 bases and J by 4 bases, with 11 bases between them. Germline CDR1 MRHNA, CDR2 SNTAGT. The CDR3 nucleotides are TGTGCCAGCAGTTTGATCAGGGGCTATGGCTACACCTTC. This gives the protein CASSLIRGYGYTF.

This clonotype appeared a few times. The chain carries TRBV7-6 and TRBJ2-3, with 8 bases identical to TRBD2. This CDR3 has 14 residues. CDR1 SGHVS and CDR2 FNYEAQ come from the germline V gene. V lost 9 bases, J lost 3 bases, and 8 bases stayed unmatched. In DNA form, the CDR3 reads TGTGCCAGTGTAACGCGGGGGGCAACAGATACGCAGTATTTT. Encoded protein: CASVTRGATDTQYF.

The DNA of the CDR3 is TGTGCCACCAGCACCAGGACCGGGGAGCTGTTTTTT. Translating it yields CATSTRTGELFF. V usage is TRBV24-1 and J usage is TRBJ2-2; no clear D gene. The germline V and J ends were trimmed by 7 bases and 5 bases, with 7 bases remaining between them. Germline assignment: CDR1 KGHDR and CDR2 SFDVKD. CDR3 size: 12 residues.

There are many counts of this clonotype. The genes are TRBV5-1 and TRBJ1-1; 12 bases map to TRBD1. V lost 4 bases and J lost 0; bases outside the gene matches: 1. The length of the CDR3 is 15 residues. The germline gives CDR1 SGHRS, CDR2 YFSETQ. In DNA, the CDR3 is TGCGCCAGCAGCGGGACAGGGGGCATGAACACTGAAGCTTTCTTT. Translated, it gives CASSGTGGMNTEAFF.

J is TRBJ1-1 and V is TRBV4-3; D gene unclear. This CDR3 has 15 residues. V dropped 0 bases and J dropped 1 base, with 9 bases sitting between them. Germline V CDR1 and CDR2: LGHNA, YSLEER. CDR3 loop: CASSQEGAGNTEAFF. In nucleotides, the CDR3 is TGCGCCAGCAGCCAAGAAGGCGCCGGGAACACTGAAGCTTTCTTT.

Comment on this clonotype: An end of the junction does not agree with germline; a read error may underlie this. The chain couples TRBV28 to TRBJ1-5; 10 nucleotides line up with TRBD1. Germline V lookup: CDR1 MDHEN, CDR2 SYDVKM. This CDR3 comprises 15 residues. CDR3 coding DNA: TGTACCAGCAGGAGACAGGGGGCCGGCAATCAGCCCCAGCATTTT. Its translation is CTSRRQGAGNQPQHF.

The chain recombines TRBV5-8 with TRBJ1-4; 7 bases line up with TRBD1. CDR1 and CDR2 (germline): SGHTS, YDEGEE. The CDR3 spans 16 residues. Trimming took 4 bases from V and 2 from J; bases not matched to a gene: 8. This CDR3 reads CASSGATGQTNEKLFF. CDR3 bases: TGTGCCAGCAGCGGTGCGACGGGACAGACTAATGAAAAACTGTTTTTT.

This clonotype was counted ten times or more. CDR3 sequence (DNA): TGTGCCAGCAGCCAAGACCCGGGGGCCCCCAGTTCACCCCTCCACTTT. Translation: CASSQDPGAPSSPLHF. The gene calls are TRBV3-1 and TRBJ1-6; D may be TRBD1 (6 bases). Between the trimmed V and J ends, which lost 0 bases and 9 bases, there was a span of 15 bases. CDR3 length: 16 amino acids. Germline V gene lookup returns CDR1 LGHDT and CDR2 YNNKEL (reference sequence).

The chain is built from TRBV5-1 and TRBJ2-1; no reliable D call. The V gene's germline CDR1 is SGHRS and CDR2 YFSETQ. The CDR3 has 13 amino acids. The V end was cut by 2 bases, the J end by 5 bases, with 8 bases between. CDR3: CASSFDKDNEQFF. Written as DNA, the CDR3 is TGCGCCAGCAGCTTTGACAAGGACAATGAGCAGTTCTTC.

In this sample, this clonotype turned up a few times. The rearrangement uses TRBV5-1 and TRBJ2-1; D is unresolved. The CDR3 length is 15 residues. Trimming removed 0 bases at V and 7 bases at J, with 14 bases between. Germline assignment: CDR1 SGHRS and CDR2 YFSETQ. The CDR3 spells CASSLVTPTRNEQFF. The CDR3 DNA sequence: TGCGCCAGCAGCTTGGTGACCCCTACGAGGAATGAGCAGTTCTTC.

This clonotype was counted at least ten times. The chain links TRBV27 to TRBJ1-2; D is unresolved. The V end was cut by 3 bases, the J end by 4 bases, with 9 bases between. Germline lookup yields CDR1 MNHEY and CDR2 SMNVEV (reference sequence). The CDR3 sequence is 13 residues long. This CDR3 reads CASSLGRFYGYTF. The CDR3, as DNA: TGTGCCAGCAGTTTGGGCAGATTCTATGGCTACACCTTC.

J is TRBJ2-4 and V is TRBV6-4, with 15 bases lining up with TRBD2. J was trimmed by 8 bases and V by 5 bases; bases with no gene match: 7. There are 16 residues in the CDR3. Germline CDR1 MRHNA, CDR2 SNTAGT. The CDR3 sequence is CASSPGLAGGSDIQYF. The CDR3 DNA follows: TGTGCCAGCAGTCCGGGACTAGCGGGGGGATCGGACATTCAGTACTTC.

The chain joins TRBV29-1 to TRBJ2-5, with a possible D match to TRBD2 (5 bases). The V gene's germline CDR1 is SQVTM and CDR2 ANQGSEA. CDR3 length: 13 residues. V dropped 5 bases and J dropped 4 bases, with 14 bases sitting between them. CDR3 residues: CSVQPAGVETQYF. Here the CDR3 DNA reads TGCAGCGTTCAACCCGCGGGCGTAGAGACCCAGTACTTC.

This clonotype was counted between two and nine times. The CDR3 sequence is CASSFEGRRADTQYF. The CDR3 region has the DNA TGTGCCAGCAGCTTTGAGGGCAGGCGGGCAGATACGCAGTATTTT. This chain joins TRBV7-2 and TRBJ2-3; perhaps TRBD2 as D (5 bases). The CDR3 length is 15 residues. Looked up from germline, CDR1 is SGHTA and CDR2 is FQGNSA. The germline V and J ends were trimmed by 3 bases and 4 bases, with 14 bases remaining between them.

This sequence joins TRBV11-2 and TRBJ2-3; D may be TRBD2 (6 bases). Deletions cut 4 bases from V and 0 bases from J, with 11 bases between. Germline CDR1 SGHAT, CDR2 FQNNGV. The CDR3 sequence is 15 residues long. The CDR3, as DNA: TGTGCCAGCAGCTCGACCGGGACTAGCACAGATACGCAGTATTTT. This encodes CASSSTGTSTDTQYF.

CDR3 in DNA: TGTGCCAGCAGCCGGCGGCAGGAGGGGGAGACCCAGTACTTC. The encoded protein is CASSRRQEGETQYF. This chain joins TRBV11-3 and TRBJ2-5; TRBD2 is a possible D gene (6 bases). The CDR3 extends over 14 amino acids. Trimming pared 5 bases from V and 5 bases from J, leaving 15 bases between. Per the germline V gene, CDR1 is SGHNT and CDR2 is YENEEA.

Only a few counts were recorded for this clonotype. CDR3 in DNA: TGCAGTACGTTACAGGGAATAGGTGAAAAACTGTTTTTT. Translated: CSTLQGIGEKLFF. The chain recombines TRBV20-1 with TRBJ1-4; the D gene is possibly TRBD1 (6 bases). Trimming cost V 8 bases and J 7 bases, with 17 bases left between them. This CDR3 contains 13 residues. Germline values: CDR1 DFQATT, CDR2 SNEGSKA (reference sequence).

This clonotype was recorded many times. This chain connects TRBV7-9 to TRBJ1-5; no definite D call. V lost 1 base, J lost 5 bases, and 9 bases lay in between. The CDR3 sequence is 14 residues long. Germline CDR1 is SEHNR and CDR2 is FQNEAQ (reference sequence). The CDR3 DNA follows: TGTGCCAGCAGCTTAGGGGCGTGGGATCAGCCCCAGCATTTT. Amino acid sequence: CASSLGAWDQPQHF.

This clonotype has just a few counts. This sequence joins TRBV29-1 and TRBJ1-1; D unclear. Germline V gene data show CDR1 as SQVTM and CDR2 as ANQGSEA. V lost 0 bases and J lost 8, with 10 bases in between. The CDR3 consists of 12 residues. In DNA, the CDR3 is TGCAGCGTTGAAGAGCCGGGAGCCGAAGCTTTCTTT. This sequence encodes CSVEEPGAEAFF.

This clonotype appeared a few times. The genes are TRBV5-1 and TRBJ2-2; TRBD2 matches 9 bases. Trimming removed 6 bases from V and 7 bases from J; junction bases left unmatched: 10. Germline loops: CDR1 SGHRS, CDR2 YFSETQ. The CDR3 length is 15 residues. The CDR3 region is CASNKGLALDGELFF. CDR3 bases: TGCGCCAGCAACAAGGGACTAGCCCTCGACGGGGAGCTGTTTTTT.

The chain has TRBV27 and TRBJ1-5; TRBD1 matches at 8 bases. CDR1 is MNHEY and CDR2 is SMNVEV in the germline V gene (reference sequence). This CDR3 has 15 residues. The V segment lost 5 bases and the J segment 6 bases; nucleotides outside the gene matches: 9. DNA for the CDR3: TGTGCCAGCAGTCCAAGACAGGGGAGGACTCAGCCCCAGCATTTT. Translated, it gives CASSPRQGRTQPQHF.

This clonotype was found many times. The V call is TRBV5-1, the J call TRBJ1-2; D may be TRBD1 (6 bases). Looked up from germline, CDR1 is SGHRS and CDR2 is YFSETQ. The V gene lost 4 bases and the J gene lost 7 bases, with 20 bases spanning the gap. The CDR3 runs to 15 residues. This CDR3 is CASSLWTVEGGGYTF. Here the CDR3 DNA reads TGCGCCAGCAGCCTTTGGACAGTCGAAGGTGGTGGCTACACCTTC.

Ten or more counts support this clonotype. The chain is built from TRBV7-2 and TRBJ2-1, with D unresolved. The germline CDR1 and CDR2 sequences are SGHTA and FQGNSA. The CDR3 is 11 amino acids. The ends were cut back, 2 bases at V and 8 bases at J, with 4 bases in the middle. CDR3 DNA: TGTGCCAGCAGCTTATTGTATGAGCAGTTCTTC. Its protein is CASSLLYEQFF. Supplemented by reference TRBV7-2 and TRBJ2-1, the full variable domain reads GAGVSQSPSNKVTEKGKDVELRCDPISGHTALYWYRQSLGQGLEFLIYFQGNSAPDKSGLPSDRFSAERTGGSVSTLTIQRTQQEDSAVYLCASSLLYEQFFGPGTRLTVL.

The V gene is TRBV28, the J gene TRBJ1-2; 7 positions agree with TRBD1. The junction had 9 bases not matched to a gene; V was cut back by 6 bases and J by 2 bases. Germline values: CDR1 MDHEN, CDR2 SYDVKM. This CDR3 contains 15 residues. The CDR3 is CASSLRMTGNYGYTF. The CDR3 DNA is TGTGCCAGCAGCCTTCGAATGACAGGGAACTATGGCTACACCTTC.

The chain carries TRBV7-2 and TRBJ2-2, with TRBD1 matching over 7 bases. CDR1 and CDR2 from the germline V gene are SGHTA and FQGNSA. J was trimmed by 5 bases and V by 3 bases; bases with no gene match: 9. CDR3 length equals 16 residues. The CDR3 nucleotides are TGTGCCAGCAGCTTTAACAGGGGCGGCAATACCGGGGAGCTGTTTTTT. Residues: CASSFNRGGNTGELFF.